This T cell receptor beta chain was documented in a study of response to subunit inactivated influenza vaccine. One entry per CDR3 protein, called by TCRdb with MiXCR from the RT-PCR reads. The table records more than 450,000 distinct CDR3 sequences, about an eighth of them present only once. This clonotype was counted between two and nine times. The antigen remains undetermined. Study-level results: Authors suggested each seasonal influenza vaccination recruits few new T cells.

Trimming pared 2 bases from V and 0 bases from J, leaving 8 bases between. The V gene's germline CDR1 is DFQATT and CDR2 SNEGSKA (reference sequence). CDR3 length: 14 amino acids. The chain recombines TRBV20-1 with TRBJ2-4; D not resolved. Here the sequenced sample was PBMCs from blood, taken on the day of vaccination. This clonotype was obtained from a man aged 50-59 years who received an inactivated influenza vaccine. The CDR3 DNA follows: TGCAGTGCTAGAATAGATGGAGCCAAAAACATTCAGTACTTC. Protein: CSARIDGAKNIQYF.